This record concerns one T cell receptor (beta chain) sequence. The antigen is undetermined. This sample is part of a study of identical twins. Whole-study findings and limits: It was possible that invariant MAIT and iNKT cells partly confounded the zero-insertion analyses. Where out-of-frame alpha sequences were twin-shared, they showed excess low generation probability.

Germline CDR1 MGHRA, CDR2 YSYEKL. Trimming cost V 0 bases and J 5 bases; bases outside gene matches: 7. This CDR3 spans 16 amino acids. Via MiXCR, TCRdb re-called the 5' RACE reads, giving one row per CDR3 protein. Altogether about 890,000 distinct CDR3 sequences are present, 9% to 15% being singletons, with the ten largest covering roughly 1.6%. These data also formed part of another study, on yellow fever vaccine responses in identical twins. That study reports: Twins reportedly mounted vaccine T cell responses that seemed partly convergent, partly personalized.

This TCR was sampled from a woman between 18 and 29 years old in good health. The rearrangement joins TRBV4-1 to TRBJ2-5, with 9 positions matching TRBD2. The specimen was PBMCs. Here the CDR3 DNA reads TGCGCCAGCAGCCAAGACCTAGCGGGAAGTGGGGAGACCCAGTACTTC. Protein product: CASSQDLAGSGETQYF.